The 24 T cell receptor beta chains reported below all come from one sample, sequenced in a study of blood T cell repertoires in COVID-19. Repertoires were generated with immunoSEQ multiplex PCR, while TCRdb's copy carries only in-frame clones and drops some. The data show 95,000 to 110,000 clones, roughly 87% seen once. Source material: peripheral blood. The source is a man aged 45-65 years in a cohort sampled during active COVID-19.

This clone is a singleton in its sample. This chain connects TRBV24-1 to TRBJ2-2; the match to TRBD2 covers 7 bases. The CDR3 runs 17 residues. Per the germline V gene, CDR1 is KGHDR and CDR2 is SFDVKD. The V segment lost 4 bases and the J segment 5 bases; nucleotides outside the gene matches: 12. The CDR3 region has the DNA TGTGCCACCAGTGACCCTAAACTAGCGATTCATACCGGGGAGCTGTTTTTT. It encodes CATSDPKLAIHTGELFF.

The chain couples TRBV2 to TRBJ1-5, with D hard to call. The CDR3 covers 16 residues. In germline, CDR1 is SNHLY, CDR2 FYNNEI. Trimming cost V 4 bases and J 4 bases, with 17 bases left between them. The CDR3 is CASSGSAQVVNQPQHF. The CDR3 region has the DNA TGTGCCAGCAGTGGGTCTGCCCAGGTTGTAAATCAGCCCCAGCATTTT.

In this sample, this clone turned up once. This chain links TRBV7-9 with TRBJ2-5, with D unresolved. The CDR3 is 14 residues long. Trimming shortened V by 5 bases and J by 1 base, and 11 bases separated the two germline ends. Germline CDR1 SEHNR, CDR2 FQNEAQ (reference sequence). CDR3 loop: CASSPPAGQETQYF. CDR3 bases: TGTGCCAGCAGCCCCCCAGCAGGCCAAGAGACCCAGTACTTC. Variable domain in full (rest from reference TRBV7-9 and TRBJ2-5): DTGVSQNPRHKITKRGQNVTFRCDPISEHNRLYWYRQTLGQGPEFLTYFQNEAQLEKSRLLSDRFSAERPKGSFSTLEIQRTEQGDSAMYLCASSPPAGQETQYFGPGTRLLVL.

The rearrangement links TRBV2 to TRBJ2-1, with TRBD1 matching 7 bases. J lost 0 bases, V lost 4 bases, and 6 bases had no gene match. Germline CDR1 SNHLY, CDR2 FYNNEI. The CDR3 has 16 residues. CDR3 nucleotide sequence: TGTGCCAGCAGTGTTGAGGGGGCGGGCTCCTACAATGAGCAGTTCTTC. Protein product: CASSVEGAGSYNEQFF.

V gene TRBV7-6 combines with J gene TRBJ2-3; no clear D. This CDR3 has 12 amino acids. The germline V gene encodes CDR1 SGHVS and CDR2 FNYEAQ. The V end lost 5 bases, the J end lost 2 bases, and 5 bases lay between the germline ends. CDR3 nucleotide sequence: TGTGCCAGCAGCACAACCACAGATACGCAGTATTTT. This sequence encodes CASSTTTDTQYF.

This clone was seen only a few times. The genes are TRBV6-2 or TRBV6-3 and TRBJ2-7; possibly TRBD2 for D (6 bases). The CDR3 is 13 amino acids. Trimming took off 5 bases at V and 6 bases at J, with 14 bases between the two ends. CDR1 and CDR2 (germline): MNHEY, SVGEGT. This chain's CDR3 is CASSTHPGGEQYF. DNA of the CDR3: TGTGCCAGCAGTACCCACCCCGGGGGCGAGCAGTACTTC.

This clone has just a few counts. The V and J genes are TRBV3-1 (or the pseudogene TRBV3-2) and TRBJ2-3; TRBD2 matches at 9 bases. The CDR3 loop spans 15 amino acids. The germline V gene has CDR1 LGHDT and CDR2 YNNKEL (reference sequence). V gave up 4 bases and J gave up 4 bases; unmatched junction bases: 6. The CDR3 nucleotides read TGTGCCAGCAGCCCCTCGACTAGCGGAGCAGATACGCAGTATTTT. Translation: CASSPSTSGADTQYF.

This clone occurred a few times. The chain employs TRBV5-4 and TRBJ2-7; 10 bases line up with TRBD1. The V gene end was trimmed by 9 bases and the J gene end by 3 bases; junction bases not matched to a gene: 9. This CDR3 spans 14 amino acids. Germline V gene data show CDR1 as SGHNT and CDR2 as YYREEE (reference sequence). The CDR3 sequence is CATHDRGQNYEQYF. The CDR3 coding sequence is TGTGCCACTCACGACAGGGGGCAGAACTACGAGCAGTACTTC. The full variable domain, its missing parts supplied by reference TRBV5-4 and TRBJ2-7, is ETGVTQSPTHLIKTRGQQVTLRCSSQSGHNTVSWYQQALGQGPQFIFQYYREEENGRGNFPPRFSGLQFPNYSSELNVNALELDDSALYLCATHDRGQNYEQYFGPGTRLTVT.

V is TRBV6-6 and J is TRBJ1-1; 12 positions match TRBD1. Trimming at V came to 5 bases and at J to 4 bases, leaving 14 bases not matched to a gene. From germline, CDR1 is MNHNY and CDR2 SVGAGI (reference sequence). This CDR3 has 18 residues. Written as DNA, the CDR3 is TGTGCCAGCAGTCCCCGACCGGGACAGGGGGCCTTGGGCACTGAAGCTTTCTTT. Amino acid sequence: CASSPRPGQGALGTEAFF.

The chain links TRBV6-6 to TRBJ2-3, with TRBD2 matching 7 bases. Germline loops: CDR1 MNHNY, CDR2 SVGAGI (reference sequence). V shed 7 bases and J 3 bases; nucleotides not matched to a gene: 13. The CDR3 runs to 16 residues. The CDR3 DNA is TGTGCCAGCAAAGACTTCGGGGGGATTGAGACAGATACGCAGTATTTT. Its protein is CASKDFGGIETDTQYF.

The J gene is TRBJ1-2, the V gene TRBV3-1 (or the pseudogene TRBV3-2); D remains ambiguous. Germline CDR1 and CDR2: LGHDT and YNNKEL (reference sequence). This CDR3 has 14 amino acids. Trimming stripped 0 bases from V and 8 bases from J, with 13 bases between. The CDR3 nucleotides are TGTGCCAGCAGCCAAGATGTGAGCTCCCCGGGCTACACCTTC. Protein sequence: CASSQDVSSPGYTF.

This clone has only one observation. The chain couples TRBV14 to TRBJ1-2; D gene unclear. CDR3 length: 15 amino acids. Deletions cut 8 bases from V and 1 base from J, with 17 bases between. In germline, CDR1 is SGHDN, CDR2 FVKESK. The CDR3 reads CASPPRQVNNYGYTF. CDR3 sequence (DNA): TGTGCCAGCCCACCGCGTCAGGTGAATAACTATGGCTACACCTTC.

In this sample, this clone turned up once. The genes are TRBV13 and TRBJ1-6, with 10 bases fitting TRBD1. The CDR3 is 15 amino acids. The V and J ends lost 3 bases and 9 bases, in that order; junction bases with no gene match: 5. Per germline, CDR1 PRHDT and CDR2 FYEKMQ (reference sequence). This chain's CDR3 is CASSFGGQGGSPLHF. The CDR3 DNA is TGTGCCAGCAGCTTCGGTGGACAGGGGGGTTCACCCCTCCACTTT.

The rearrangement links TRBV4-3 to TRBJ1-1, with 9 nucleotides matching TRBD1. This CDR3 has 16 amino acids. J was trimmed by 9 bases and V by 0 bases; bases with no gene match: 11. Germline values: CDR1 LGHNA, CDR2 YSLEER. CDR3: CASSQDIAGTGKKAFF. The CDR3 region has the DNA TGCGCCAGCAGCCAAGACATAGCCGGGACAGGGAAAAAAGCTTTCTTT.

The V and J genes are TRBV27 and TRBJ1-2; TRBD1 matches at 10 bases. Germline V gene sequence: CDR1 MNHEY, CDR2 SMNVEV (reference sequence). The CDR3 is 16 amino acids. The V and J ends lost 2 bases and 2 bases, in that order; junction bases with no gene match: 5. The CDR3 bases are TGTGCCAGCAGTTTAACGTGGACAGGGGGGAACTATGGCTACACCTTC. Protein product: CASSLTWTGGNYGYTF.

The V gene is TRBV7-2, the J gene TRBJ1-1; 7 nucleotides agree with TRBD1. Trimming removed 4 bases from V and 11 bases from J; junction bases left unmatched: 7. Per the germline V gene, CDR1 is SGHTA and CDR2 is FQGNSA. The CDR3 is 12 amino acids. This CDR3 reads CASSSYQGQAFF. CDR3 coding DNA: TGTGCCAGCAGCTCCTACCAGGGACAGGCTTTCTTT.

The chain combines TRBV18 with TRBJ2-1; 8 nucleotides agree with TRBD1. The CDR3 has 15 amino acids. V trimming: 3 bases; J trimming: 3 bases; junction bases outside the gene matches: 4. Germline V lookup: CDR1 KGHSH, CDR2 LQKENI. CDR3 coding DNA: TGTGCCAGCTCACCCGGGGACAGGATCTACAATGAGCAGTTCTTC. This codes for CASSPGDRIYNEQFF.

The rearrangement uses TRBV19 and TRBJ2-2; D is possibly TRBD2 (5 bases). The germline V and J ends were trimmed by 10 bases and 0 bases, with 15 bases remaining between them. CDR1 is LNHDA, CDR2 SQIVND, per germline (reference sequence). The CDR3 covers 15 residues. The CDR3 DNA sequence: TGTGCCACCAACCTCGGGGATTCGAACACCGGGGAGCTGTTTTTT. It encodes CATNLGDSNTGELFF.

Details on this clone: A junction end diverges from the germline sequence, so it may reflect a read error. The chain is built from TRBV18 and TRBJ1-2; 10 nucleotides agree with TRBD1. The CDR3 consists of 17 residues. The germline CDR1 and CDR2 sequences are KGHSH and LQKENI. The CDR3 DNA is TGTGCCAGCTCACCACCGACTACGACGGGACAGGGGCGTTCTACTAGCTTC. Protein: CASSPPTTTGQGRSTSF. The entire variable domain, with the rest obtained from reference TRBV18 and TRBJ1-2, is as follows: NAGVMQNPRHLVRRRGQEARLRCSPMKGHSHVYWYRQLPEEGLKFMVYLQKENIIDESGMPKERFSAEFPKEGPSILRIQQVVRGDSAAYFCASSPPTTTGQGRSTSFGSGTRLTVV.

The V gene is TRBV6-2 or TRBV6-3, the J gene TRBJ2-7; D might be TRBD1 (6 bases). The CDR3 loop spans 14 amino acids. The V end lost 6 bases, the J end lost 6 bases, and 18 bases lay between the germline ends. Germline V gene lookup returns CDR1 MNHEY and CDR2 SVGEGT. The CDR3 sequence is CASSSPATGGEQYF. The CDR3 bases are TGTGCCAGCAGCTCCCCCGCGACAGGCGGCGAGCAGTACTTC.

The V call is TRBV24-1, the J call TRBJ2-2, with TRBD1 matching 7 bases. The V gene end was trimmed by 4 bases and the J gene end by 1 base; junction bases not matched to a gene: 2. CDR3 size: 15 residues. Germline V gene lookup returns CDR1 KGHDR and CDR2 SFDVKD. CDR3 nucleotide sequence: TGTGCCACCAGTGAGGGGGACAGGAACACCGGGGAGCTGTTTTTT. It encodes CATSEGDRNTGELFF.

The CDR3 DNA is TGTGCTAGTGGTTTGGACGGGGGGACTCAGCCCCAGCATTTT. It yields the protein CASGLDGGTQPQHF. This sequence joins TRBV12-5 and TRBJ1-5; D is possibly TRBD1 (5 bases). Germline lookup yields CDR1 LGHNT and CDR2 FRNRAP. There are 14 residues in the CDR3. With 1 base removed from V and 6 bases from J, the gap between germline ends came to 10 bases. Using reference TRBV12-5 and TRBJ1-5 for the parts outside the CDR3, the full variable domain is DARVTQTPRHKVTEMGQEVTMRCQPILGHNTVFWYRQTMMQGLELLAYFRNRAPLDDSGMPKDRFSAEMPDATLATLKIQPSEPRDSAVYFCASGLDGGTQPQHFGDGTRLSIL.

To note about this clone: Mismatch with germline at one junction end may stem from a read error. The chain is built from TRBV12-3 or TRBV12-4 and TRBJ2-1; 8 bases line up with TRBD1. The CDR3 has 13 amino acids. The CDR3 spells CASSLGQGLEQFF. In nucleotides, the CDR3 is TGTGCCAGCAGCTTAGGACAGGGCCTAGAGCAGTTCTTC.

The gene calls are TRBV15 and TRBJ1-6; the match to TRBD1 covers 7 bases. This CDR3 is built from 15 residues. J gave up 10 bases and V 0 bases, and 6 bases lay outside the gene matches. Per the germline V gene, CDR1 is LNHNV and CDR2 is YYDKDF (reference sequence). CDR3 amino acids: CATSRDKQGMSPLHF. The CDR3, as DNA: TGTGCCACCAGCAGAGATAAACAGGGGATGTCACCCCTCCACTTT.